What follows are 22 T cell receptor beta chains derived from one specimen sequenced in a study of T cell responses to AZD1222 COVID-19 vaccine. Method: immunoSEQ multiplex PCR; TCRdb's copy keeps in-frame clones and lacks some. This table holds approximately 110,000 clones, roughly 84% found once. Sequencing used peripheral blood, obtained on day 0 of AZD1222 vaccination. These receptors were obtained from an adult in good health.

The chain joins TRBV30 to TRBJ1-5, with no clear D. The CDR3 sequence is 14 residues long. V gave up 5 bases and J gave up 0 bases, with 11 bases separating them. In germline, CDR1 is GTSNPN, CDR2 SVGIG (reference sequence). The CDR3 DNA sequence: TGTGCCTGGCAACTAACCAATAGCAATCAGCCCCAGCATTTT. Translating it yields CAWQLTNSNQPQHF.

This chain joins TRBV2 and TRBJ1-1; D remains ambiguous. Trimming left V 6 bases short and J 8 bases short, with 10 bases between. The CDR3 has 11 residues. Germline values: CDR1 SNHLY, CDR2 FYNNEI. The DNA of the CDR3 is TGTGCCAGCAGGCCTTCGATGGAAGCTTTCTTT. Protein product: CASRPSMEAFF.

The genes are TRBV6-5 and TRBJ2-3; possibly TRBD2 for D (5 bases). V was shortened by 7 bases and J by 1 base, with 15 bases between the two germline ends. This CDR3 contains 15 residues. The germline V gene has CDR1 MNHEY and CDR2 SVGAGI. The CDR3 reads CASTATAGGTDTQYF. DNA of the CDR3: TGTGCCAGCACGGCCACGGCGGGCGGCACAGATACGCAGTATTTT.

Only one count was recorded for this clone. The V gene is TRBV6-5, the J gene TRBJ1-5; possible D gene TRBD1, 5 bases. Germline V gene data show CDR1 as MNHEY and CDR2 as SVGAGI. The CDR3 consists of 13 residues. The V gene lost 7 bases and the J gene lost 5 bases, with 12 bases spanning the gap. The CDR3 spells CASNPGAYQPQHF. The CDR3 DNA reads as TGTGCCAGCAATCCTGGGGCTTATCAGCCCCAGCATTTT.

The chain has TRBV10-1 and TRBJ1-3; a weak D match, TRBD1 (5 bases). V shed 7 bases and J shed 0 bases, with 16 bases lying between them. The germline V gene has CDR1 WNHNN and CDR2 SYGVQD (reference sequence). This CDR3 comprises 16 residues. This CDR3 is CASTTCGDRSGNTIYF. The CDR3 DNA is TGCGCCAGCACCACTTGCGGGGACCGCTCTGGAAACACCATATATTTT.

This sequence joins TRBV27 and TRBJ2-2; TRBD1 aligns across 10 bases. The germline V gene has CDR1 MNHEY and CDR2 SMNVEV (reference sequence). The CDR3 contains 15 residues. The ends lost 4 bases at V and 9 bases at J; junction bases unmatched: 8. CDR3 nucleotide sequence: TGTGCCAGCAGTTACGGGACAGGGGTAGGGTGGGAGCTGTTTTTT. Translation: CASSYGTGVGWELFF.

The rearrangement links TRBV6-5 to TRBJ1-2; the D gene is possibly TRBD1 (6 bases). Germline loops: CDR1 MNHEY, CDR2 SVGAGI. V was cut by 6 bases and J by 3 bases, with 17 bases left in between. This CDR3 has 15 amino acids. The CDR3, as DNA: TGTGCCAGCAGCCCATGGGGGCTCTATTACTATGGCTACACCTTC. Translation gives CASSPWGLYYYGYTF.

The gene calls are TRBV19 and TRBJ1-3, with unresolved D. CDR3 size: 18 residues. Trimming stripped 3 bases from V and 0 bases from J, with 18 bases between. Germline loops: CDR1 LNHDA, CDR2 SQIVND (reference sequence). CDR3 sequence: CASSIYVMTAFSGNTIYF. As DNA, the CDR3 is TGTGCCAGTAGTATTTATGTAATGACGGCCTTCTCTGGAAACACCATATATTTT.

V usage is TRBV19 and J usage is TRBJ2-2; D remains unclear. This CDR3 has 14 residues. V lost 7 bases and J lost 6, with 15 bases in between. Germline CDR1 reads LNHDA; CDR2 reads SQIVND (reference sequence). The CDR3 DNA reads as TGTGCCAGTAACACTAAAGGACGGCCCGGGGAGCTGTTTTTT. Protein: CASNTKGRPGELFF.

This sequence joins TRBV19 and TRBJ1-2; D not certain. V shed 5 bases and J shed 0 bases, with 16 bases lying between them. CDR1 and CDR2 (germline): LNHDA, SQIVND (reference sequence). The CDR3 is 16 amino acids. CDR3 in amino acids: CASSAHNSDSNYGYTF. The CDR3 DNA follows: TGTGCCAGTAGTGCCCACAACAGCGACTCTAACTATGGCTACACCTTC.

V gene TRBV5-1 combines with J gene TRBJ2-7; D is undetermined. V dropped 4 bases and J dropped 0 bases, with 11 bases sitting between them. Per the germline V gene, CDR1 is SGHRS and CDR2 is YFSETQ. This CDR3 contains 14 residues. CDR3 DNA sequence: TGCGCCAGCAGCCTGCCGGGTAGCTCCTACGAGCAGTACTTC. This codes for CASSLPGSSYEQYF.

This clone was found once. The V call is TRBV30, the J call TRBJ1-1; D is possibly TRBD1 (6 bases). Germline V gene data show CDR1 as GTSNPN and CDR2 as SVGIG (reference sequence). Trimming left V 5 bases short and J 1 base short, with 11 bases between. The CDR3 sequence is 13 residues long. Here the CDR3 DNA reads TGTGCCTGGTCCGGACAGCCGAACACTGAAGCTTTCTTT. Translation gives CAWSGQPNTEAFF.

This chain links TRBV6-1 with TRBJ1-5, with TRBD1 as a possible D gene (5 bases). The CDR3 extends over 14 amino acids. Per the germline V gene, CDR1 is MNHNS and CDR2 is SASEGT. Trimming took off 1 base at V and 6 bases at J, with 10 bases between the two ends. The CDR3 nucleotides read TGTGCCAGCAGTGAAGAGGCGGGGACTCAGCCCCAGCATTTT. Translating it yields CASSEEAGTQPQHF.

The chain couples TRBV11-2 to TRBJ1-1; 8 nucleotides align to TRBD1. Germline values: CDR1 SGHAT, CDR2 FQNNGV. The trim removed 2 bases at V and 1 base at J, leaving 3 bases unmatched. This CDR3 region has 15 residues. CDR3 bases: TGTGCCAGCAGCTTATTCGGGACAGGGAACACTGAAGCTTTCTTT. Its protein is CASSLFGTGNTEAFF.

CDR3 coding DNA: TGTGCCAGCAGTGAAGAAGGCGAACGGTGGGGGCCCCAGCATTTT. Translated, it gives CASSEEGERWGPQHF. The chain has TRBV6-1 and TRBJ1-5; D gene ambiguous. Between the trimmed V and J ends, which lost 1 base and 9 bases, there was a span of 16 bases. This CDR3 region has 15 residues. The V gene's germline CDR1 is MNHNS and CDR2 SASEGT.

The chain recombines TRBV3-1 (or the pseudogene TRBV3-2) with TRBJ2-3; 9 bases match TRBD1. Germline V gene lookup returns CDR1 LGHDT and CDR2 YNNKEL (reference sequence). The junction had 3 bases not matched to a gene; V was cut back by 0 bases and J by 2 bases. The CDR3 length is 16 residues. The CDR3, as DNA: TGTGCCAGCAGCCAAGAGCTACAGGGGGCCACAGATACGCAGTATTTT. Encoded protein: CASSQELQGATDTQYF.

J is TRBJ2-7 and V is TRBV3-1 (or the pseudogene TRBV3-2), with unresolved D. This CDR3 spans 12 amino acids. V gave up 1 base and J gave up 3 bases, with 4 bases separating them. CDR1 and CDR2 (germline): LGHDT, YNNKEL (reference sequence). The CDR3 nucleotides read TGTGCCAGCAGCCAAGCGAGCTACGAGCAGTACTTC. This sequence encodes CASSQASYEQYF.

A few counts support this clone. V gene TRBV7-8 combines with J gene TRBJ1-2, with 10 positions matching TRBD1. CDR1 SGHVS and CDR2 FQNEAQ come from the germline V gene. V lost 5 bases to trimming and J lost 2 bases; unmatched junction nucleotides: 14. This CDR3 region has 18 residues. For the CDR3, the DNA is TGTGCCAGCAGCCCAGGCGGGACAGGGGTTTTGCGGAACTATGGCTACACCTTC. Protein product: CASSPGGTGVLRNYGYTF.

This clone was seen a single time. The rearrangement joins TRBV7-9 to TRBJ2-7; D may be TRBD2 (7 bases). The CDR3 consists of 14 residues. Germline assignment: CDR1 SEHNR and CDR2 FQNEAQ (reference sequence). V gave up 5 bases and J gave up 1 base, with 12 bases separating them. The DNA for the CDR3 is TGTGCCAGCAGCCCGCGGGGGCCTTCCTACGAGCAGTACTTC. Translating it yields CASSPRGPSYEQYF.

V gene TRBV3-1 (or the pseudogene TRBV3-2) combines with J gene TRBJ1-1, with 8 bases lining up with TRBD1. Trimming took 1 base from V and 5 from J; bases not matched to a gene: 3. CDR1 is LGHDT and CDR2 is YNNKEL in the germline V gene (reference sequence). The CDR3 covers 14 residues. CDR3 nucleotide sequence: TGTGCCAGCAGCCAAGTACAGGGGGAGACTGAAGCTTTCTTT. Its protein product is CASSQVQGETEAFF.

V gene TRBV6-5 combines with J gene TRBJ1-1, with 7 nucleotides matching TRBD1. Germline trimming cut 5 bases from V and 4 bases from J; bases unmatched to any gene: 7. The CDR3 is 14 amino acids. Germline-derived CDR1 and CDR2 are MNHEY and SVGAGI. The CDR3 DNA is TGTGCCAGCAGTAGAGGGGGCTCGGGCACTGAAGCTTTCTTT. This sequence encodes CASSRGGSGTEAFF.

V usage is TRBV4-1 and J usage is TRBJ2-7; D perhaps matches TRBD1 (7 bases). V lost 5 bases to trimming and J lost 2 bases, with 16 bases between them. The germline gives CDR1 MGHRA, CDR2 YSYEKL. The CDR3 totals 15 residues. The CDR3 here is CASSDGGTAAYEQYF. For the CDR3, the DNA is TGCGCCAGCAGCGATGGGGGGACAGCAGCCTACGAGCAGTACTTC.